This TCR beta chain was identified during a study of blood T cell repertoires in COVID-19. Study as a whole: Researchers got acute and convalescent COVID-19 samples from the United States, Italy and Spain.

Study processing details: The assay estimated nucleated cells by amplifying reference gene primers. TCRdb's table, derived via immunoSEQ multiplex PCR, lists solely in-frame clones and lacks some. V and J calls and clone size are those listed in that table; D and trimming were worked out from the DNA. In the table there are about 130,000 clones, around three quarters of which are singletons. The CDR3 contains 15 residues. V lost 2 bases to trimming and J lost 8 bases, with 15 bases between them. Germline CDR1 and CDR2: SEHNR and FQNEAQ (reference sequence). V gene TRBV7-9 combines with J gene TRBJ1-4; no clear D. The specimen was peripheral blood. The receptor's source is a human donor in a cohort sampled during active COVID-19. CDR3 protein: CASSLPRRLGEKLFF. The CDR3 bases are TGTGCCAGCAGCTTACCGAGGCGGCTCGGGGAAAAACTGTTTTTT. The variable domain in full, completed from reference TRBV7-9 and TRBJ1-4, reads DTGVSQNPRHKITKRGQNVTFRCDPISEHNRLYWYRQTLGQGPEFLTYFQNEAQLEKSRLLSDRFSAERPKGSFSTLEIQRTEQGDSAMYLCASSLPRRLGEKLFFGSGTQLSVL.